The source of this T cell receptor (beta chain) is a study of blood T cells in healthy people across ages. This clonotype has more than one count but fewer than ten. Its ends do not fully match the called genes, so a read error is possible. This CDR3 region has 15 residues. CDR1 and CDR2 (germline): SSHAT, FNYEAQ (reference sequence). The authors ran a second PCR of roughly 6 to 11 cycles using a sample-barcoded 5' primer and a J-beta primer mix. MiXCR, run by TCRdb on the 5' RACE reads, gives a single entry per CDR3 protein. The table includes 380,000 or so distinct CDR3 sequences, approximately 47% detected once.

The sequencing sample was made of blood. The chain employs TRBV7-7 and TRBJ2-5; weak D call: TRBD1 (6 bases). The sequence came from a man in his 60s in good health. The CDR3 spells CASSLGGPTQETQYF. The DNA of the CDR3 is TGTGCTAGCAGCTTAGGGGGACCCACCCAAGAGACCCAGTACTTC.